The clone carrying this T cell receptor beta chain was seen only a few times. The germline gives CDR1 SGHVS, CDR2 FNYEAQ. The trim removed 2 bases at V and 1 base at J, leaving 1 base unmatched. CDR3 length: 15 amino acids. Clones were read by immunoSEQ multiplex PCR, and TCRdb kept only the in-frame ones, dropping some. The sample holds under 200,000 clones, 70% to 80% seen once. The sample belongs to a study of blood T cell repertoires in COVID-19. The receptor was isolated from a woman aged 65 to 85 in a cohort exposed to, infected with or recovered from COVID-19 (not recorded which). Sequencing used PBMCs or T cells enriched from blood (not recorded which). The rearrangement uses TRBV7-6 and TRBJ1-1; TRBD1 aligns across 10 bases. The CDR3 coding sequence is TGTGCCAGCAGCTTAAGGACAGGGGGGAACACTGAAGCTTTCTTT. Its protein is CASSLRTGGNTEAFF. The full variable domain, completed using reference TRBV7-6 and TRBJ1-1, is GAGVSQSPRYKVTKRGQDVALRCDPISGHVSLYWYRQALGQGPEFLTYFNYEAQQDKSGLPNDRFSAERPEGSISTLTIQRTEQRDSAMYRCASSLRTGGNTEAFFGQGTRLTVV.